The clone carrying this T cell receptor (beta chain) was seen more than once but under ten times. Its specificity is not known. Sequenced with the Oncomine TCR Beta short-read assay was DNA taken from cultured CD4+ T cells. Each CDR3 protein is one row after TCRdb ran MiXCR on the PCR reads. The table lists over 5,000 distinct CDR3 sequences, about 40% of them singletons. The germline CDR1 and CDR2 sequences are KGHSH and LQKENI. The CDR3 contains 12 residues. V lost 3 bases and J 2 bases, leaving 4 bases between the germline ends. This entry comes from a study of vaccination and CD4 T cells after COVID-19. Study-level background: Following dose two, a median about 70 days (range 14 to 241) passed before post-vaccine samples were taken. Findings and limits, study-wide: Spike mono-reactivity was the property of 304 of 307 vaccine-specific clones in convalescent patients.

The treatment was: approximately nine-day PBMC culture with coronavirus spike peptide pools or control peptides (ViraFEST assay). Gathered ahead of the COVID-19 pandemic (2011-2018) were the CD4+ T cells of the unexposed donor. The chain links TRBV18 to TRBJ2-5; D ambiguous. The receptor comes from a human donor in good health. The sequencing sample was made of CD4+ T cells from blood, cultured in vitro. The CDR3 nucleotides read TGTGCCAGCTCACCGTCACAAGAGACCCAGTACTTC. Protein: CASSPSQETQYF. The variable domain in full, with the rest retrieved from reference TRBV18 and TRBJ2-5, is NAGVMQNPRHLVRRRGQEARLRCSPMKGHSHVYWYRQLPEEGLKFMVYLQKENIIDESGMPKERFSAEFPKEGPSILRIQQVVRGDSAAYFCASSPSQETQYFGPGTRLLVL.